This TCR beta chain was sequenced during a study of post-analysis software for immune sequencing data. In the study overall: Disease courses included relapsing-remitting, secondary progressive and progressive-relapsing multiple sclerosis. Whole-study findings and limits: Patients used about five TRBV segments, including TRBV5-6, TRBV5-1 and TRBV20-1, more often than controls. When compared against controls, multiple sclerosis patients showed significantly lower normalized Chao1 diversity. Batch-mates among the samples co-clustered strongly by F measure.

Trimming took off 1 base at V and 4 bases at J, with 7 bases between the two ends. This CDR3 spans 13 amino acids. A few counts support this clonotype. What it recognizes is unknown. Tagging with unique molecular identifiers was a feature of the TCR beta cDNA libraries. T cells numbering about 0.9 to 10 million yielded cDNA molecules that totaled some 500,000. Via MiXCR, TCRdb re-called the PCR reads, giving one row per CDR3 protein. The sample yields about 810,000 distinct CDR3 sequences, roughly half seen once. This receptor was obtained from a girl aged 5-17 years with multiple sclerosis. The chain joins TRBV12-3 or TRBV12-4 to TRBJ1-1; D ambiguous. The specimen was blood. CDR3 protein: CASSLGSSTEAFF. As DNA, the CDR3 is TGTGCCAGCAGTTTAGGATCATCCACTGAAGCTTTCTTT.